This T cell receptor beta chain originates from a study of cytomegalovirus exposure and HLA in healthy donors. This CDR3 has 14 residues. V gave up 4 bases and J gave up 3 bases, with 12 bases separating them. CDR1 is SQVTM, CDR2 ANQGSEA, per germline. To note about this clone: Its antigen is as yet unknown.

General observations from the study: The investigators catalogued some 160 TCR beta chains as cytomegalovirus-associated.

Amplification used 60 Vbeta primers and 13 Jbeta primers. TCRdb's table, derived via immunoSEQ multiplex PCR, lists solely in-frame clones and lacks some. The sample includes a few hundred thousand clones, around nine tenths of them seen just once. This receptor was obtained from a girl aged 2 to 9 in good health and CMV-seronegative. The chain is built from TRBV29-1 and TRBJ2-2, with D tentatively TRBD2 (6 bases). The sequenced material came from PBMCs. CDR3 sequence (DNA): TGCAGCGTTGTCGGCGGGACCCACACCGGGGAGCTGTTTTTT. Translation gives CSVVGGTHTGELFF.